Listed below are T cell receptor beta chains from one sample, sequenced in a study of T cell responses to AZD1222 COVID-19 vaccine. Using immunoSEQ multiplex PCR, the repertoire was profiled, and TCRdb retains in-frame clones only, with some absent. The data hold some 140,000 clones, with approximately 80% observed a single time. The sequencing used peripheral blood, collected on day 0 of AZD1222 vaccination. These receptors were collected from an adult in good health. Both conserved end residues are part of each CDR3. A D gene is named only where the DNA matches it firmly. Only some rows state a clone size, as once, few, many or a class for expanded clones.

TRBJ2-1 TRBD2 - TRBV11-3 TGTGCCAGCAGCTCGGGACTAGCGGGGGCCCGGTTGGATGAGCAGTTCTTC CASSSGLAGARLDEQFF
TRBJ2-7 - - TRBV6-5 TGTGCCAGCGGCCCCTCATTACAGGTTTTCTACGAGCAGTACTTC CASGPSLQVFYEQYF
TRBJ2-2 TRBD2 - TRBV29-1 TGCAGCGGCGGGAGGGTAGCGGGGGCCGACACCGGGGAGCTGTTTTTT CSGGRVAGADTGELFF
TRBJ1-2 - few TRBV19 TGTGCCAGTAGTACGGACGTCTACTATGGCTACACCTTC CASSTDVYYGYTF
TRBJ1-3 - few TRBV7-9 TGTGCCAGCAGCTTCCAAGGACAGTACTCCTCTGGAAACACCATATATTTT CASSFQGQYSSGNTIYF
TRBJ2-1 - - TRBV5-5 TGTGCCAGCAGCCTGGGGGGATATGAGCAGTTCTTC CASSLGGYEQFF
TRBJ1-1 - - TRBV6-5 TGTGCCAGCAGCTTACTCACGAACACTGAAGCTTTCTTT CASSLLTNTEAFF
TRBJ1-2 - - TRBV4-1 TGCGCCAGCAGCCAAGAAGGCAGCGCACCTAACTATGGCTACACCTTC CASSQEGSAPNYGYTF
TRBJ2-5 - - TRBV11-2 TGTGCCAGCAGCTATACCCATCCAACAGGGACCGACTGGGGGACCCAGTACTTC CASSYTHPTGTDWGTQYF
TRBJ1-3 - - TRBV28 TGTGCCAGCAGTGGACGACAGGCAAGCTCTGGAAACACCATATATTTT CASSGRQASSGNTIYF
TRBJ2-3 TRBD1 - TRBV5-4 TGTGCCAGCAGCTCACAGGGGGGCACAGATACGCAGTATTTT CASSSQGGTDTQYF
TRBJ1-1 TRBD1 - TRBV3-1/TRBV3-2 TGTGCCAGCAGCCAAGGGACAGGAAACACTGAAGCTTTCTTT CASSQGTGNTEAFF
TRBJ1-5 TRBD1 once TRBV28 TGTGCCAGCACCCTAGCGGGACAGGGCCGTTATAGCAATCAGCCCCAGCATTTT CASTLAGQGRYSNQPQHF
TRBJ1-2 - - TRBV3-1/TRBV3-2 TGTGCCAGCAGCCAGCGAGAGCGGGGCTACACCTTC CASSQRERGYTF
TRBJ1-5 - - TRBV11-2 TGTGCCAGCAGCTTAGTGGAGGGGAGGACGGGCCAGCCCCAGCATTTT CASSLVEGRTGQPQHF
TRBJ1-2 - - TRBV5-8 TGTGCCAGCAGCTTGGGCAGCGTTTCACCAAGACAAAGTCACTTC CASSLGSVSPRQSHF
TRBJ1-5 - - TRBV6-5 TGTGCCAGCAGCTTAGCCGCCCAAATCAGGCAGCCCCAGCATTTT CASSLAAQIRQPQHF
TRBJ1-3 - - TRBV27 TGTGCCAGCAGGTCAACCGGGTTTGAGTCCCACTACTCTGGAAACACCATATATTTT CASRSTGFESHYSGNTIYF
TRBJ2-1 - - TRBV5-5 TGTGCCAGCAGCTTGGGTCCGGGGCTTTCACAGTTCTTC CASSLGPGLSQFF
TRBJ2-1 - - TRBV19 TGTGCCAGTAGTAAGACCGAACTACGTTCCAATGAGCAGTTCTTC CASSKTELRSNEQFF
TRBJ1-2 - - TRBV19 TGTGCCAGTAGTCCCCCCGGCAGTCCGGGGGGCTACACCTTC CASSPPGSPGGYTF
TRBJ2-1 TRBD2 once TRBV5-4 TGTGCCAGCAGCTTCCTCAAACTAGCGGGGGAAAACAATGAGCAGTTCTTC CASSFLKLAGENNEQFF
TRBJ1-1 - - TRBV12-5 TGTGCTAGTGGTTTGGTTTCAGGTACTGAAGCTTTCTTT CASGLVSGTEAFF
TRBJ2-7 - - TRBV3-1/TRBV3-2 TGTGCCAGCAGCCTAAATAAGAAAGAGCAGTACTTC CASSLNKKEQYF
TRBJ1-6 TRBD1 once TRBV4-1 TGCGCCAGCAGCCATAGGACAGGGGAATATAATTCACCCCTCCACTTT CASSHRTGEYNSPLHF
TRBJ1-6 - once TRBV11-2 TGTGCCAGCGCCATCACATTCTCCTATAATTCACCCCTCCACTTT CASAITFSYNSPLHF
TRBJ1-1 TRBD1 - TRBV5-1 TGCGCCAGCAGATCGAAACCAACGGGACAGTGGGCTGAAGCTTTCTTT CASRSKPTGQWAEAFF
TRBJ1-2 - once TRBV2 TGTGCCAGCAGCCCCCCCATAACGAACTATGGCTACACCTTC CASSPPITNYGYTF
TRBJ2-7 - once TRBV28 TGTGCCAGCAGCCTCTTGTCAACTCATACCTACGAGCAGTACTTC CASSLLSTHTYEQYF
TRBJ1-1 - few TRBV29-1 TGCAGCGTTGGCTTGCAGCTGAACACTGAAGCTTTCTTT CSVGLQLNTEAFF
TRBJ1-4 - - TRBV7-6 TGTGCCAGCAGCTTAGGGGGGGGGAGTGAAAAACTGTTTTTT CASSLGGGSEKLFF
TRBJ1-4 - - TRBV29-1 TGCAGCGTTCGGGGGGAGGGTGAAAAACTGTTTTTT CSVRGEGEKLFF
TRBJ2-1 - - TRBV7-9 TGTGCCAGCAGCCATCCAATGGGGAATGAGCAGTTCTTC CASSHPMGNEQFF
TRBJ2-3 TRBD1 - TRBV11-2 TGTGCCAGCAGCTCTAGACAGGGCTTCACAGATACGCAGTATTTT CASSSRQGFTDTQYF
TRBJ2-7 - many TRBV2 TGTGCCAGCAGTAGGACAGTGCGATGGGACGAGCAGTACTTC CASSRTVRWDEQYF
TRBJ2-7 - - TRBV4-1 TGCGCCAGCAGCCAAGAGGGCGGCAGGGACTACGAGCAGTACTTC CASSQEGGRDYEQYF
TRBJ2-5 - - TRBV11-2 TGTGCCAGCAGCTACGACCCGGGGGGCAGGGAGACCCAGTACTTC CASSYDPGGRETQYF
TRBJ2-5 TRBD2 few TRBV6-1 TGTGCCAGCAGTGAACCCTCACGGGGGCTAGCGGGGGCCCCAGAGACCCAGTACTTC CASSEPSRGLAGAPETQYF
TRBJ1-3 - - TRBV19 TGTGCCAGTATGGGCCAGGCTGCCCGAAAATATTTT CASMGQAARKYF
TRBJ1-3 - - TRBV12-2 TGTGCAAGTCGAATAGTGAGGGTGTCTGGAAACACCATATATTTT CASRIVRVSGNTIYF
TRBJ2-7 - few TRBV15 TGTGCCACCAGCAGAGATGGGTTGGGTACAGGGCCGCACTTC CATSRDGLGTGPHF
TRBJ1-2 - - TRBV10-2 TGCGCCAGCAGTGATGGGACATCCATCAACTATGGCTACACCTTC CASSDGTSINYGYTF
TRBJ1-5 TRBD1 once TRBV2 TGTGCCAGCAGTCGCACAGGGGGAGGCAATCAGCCCCAGCATTTT CASSRTGGGNQPQHF
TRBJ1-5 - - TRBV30 TGTGCCTGGAGCTCCGGGGCTATCTATGGCCAGCATTTT CAWSSGAIYGQHF
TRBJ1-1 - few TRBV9 TGTGCCAGCAGCGTAGCTGCTGGAGGGTCAGGCACTGAAGCTTTCTTT CASSVAAGGSGTEAFF
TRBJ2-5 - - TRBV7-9 TGTGCCAGCAGCCCTGCCCTTTGGGAGACCCAGTACTTC CASSPALWETQYF
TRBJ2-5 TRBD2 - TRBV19 TGTGCCAGTAGTAGTTTAGTTCTAGCGGGGTTACAAGAGACCCAGTACTTC CASSSLVLAGLQETQYF
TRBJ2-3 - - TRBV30 TGTGCCTGGAGTGTACTAGGAGATACGCAGTATTTT CAWSVLGDTQYF
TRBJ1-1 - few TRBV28 TGTGCCAGCAGCAGACACGAGAACACTGAAGCTTTCTTT CASSRHENTEAFF
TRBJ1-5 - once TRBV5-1 TGCGCCAGCAGCGCTGGGGGAAATCAGCCCCAGCATTTT CASSAGGNQPQHF
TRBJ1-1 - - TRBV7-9 TGTGCCAGCAGTTCCCCGGGACGGTTGAACACTGAAGCTTTCTTT CASSSPGRLNTEAFF
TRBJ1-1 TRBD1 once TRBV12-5 TGTGCTAGTGGTCTTCGGACAGGGGGAGAGGACACTGAAGCTTTCTTT CASGLRTGGEDTEAFF
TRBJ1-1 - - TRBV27 TGTGCCAGCAGTCCACTACAGAGTCCCACTCGATCGGCTTTCTTT CASSPLQSPTRSAFF
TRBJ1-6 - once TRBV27 TGTGCCAGCAGGCCGGGAAATGCTTCACCCCTCCACTTT CASRPGNASPLHF
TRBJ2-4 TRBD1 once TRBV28 TGTGCCAGCAGCCCCGGGACAGGGGGCTGGGGAAACATTCAGTACTTC CASSPGTGGWGNIQYF
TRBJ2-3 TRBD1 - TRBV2 TGTGCCAGCAGTGAGGGACAGGGGGCGTTTTCAGATACGCAGTATTTT CASSEGQGAFSDTQYF
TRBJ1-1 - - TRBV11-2 TGTGCCAGCAGCTCGTTGCGGGTTGCTTTCTTT CASSSLRVAFF
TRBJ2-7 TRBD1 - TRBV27 TGTGCCAGCAGTTCATATCTGGACAGGAGCACCTACGAGCAGTACTTC CASSSYLDRSTYEQYF
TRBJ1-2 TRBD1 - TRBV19 TGTGCCAGTAGTGCGGACAGGGATAATACCTATGGCTACACCTTC CASSADRDNTYGYTF
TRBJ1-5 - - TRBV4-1 TGCGCCAGCAGCCTTAGACAAAATAGCAATCAGCCCCAGCATTTT CASSLRQNSNQPQHF